This T cell receptor (beta chain) was sequenced during a study of regulatory and conventional T cells in RAG deficiency. Findings and caveats of the study: Shorter CDR3s in all patient subsets; >75% Treg-Tconv overlap in Omenn. Sorted Omenn CD25-high CD127-low cells may not be bona fide Tregs.

The sorted conventional CD4+ T cells were CD25-low and CD127-high, with genomic DNA sequenced. Turning to this clone: What it binds is not known.

The protocol was immunoSEQ multiplex PCR, while the TCRdb copy is restricted to in-frame clones and leaves out a portion. The table includes roughly 34,000 clones, around 76% detected once. The CDR3 extends over 15 amino acids. V gave up 1 base and J gave up 4 bases, with 12 bases separating them. Germline CDR1 and CDR2: SEHNR and FQNEAQ (reference sequence). In addition, the sample was reused for a study of regulatory T cells. That report adds: Amplification used 52 TRBV primers and 13 TRBJ primers. Regulatory T cells showed the strongest V-J pair restriction and V/J gene skewing among patient repertoires.

This TCR was sampled from a human donor in good health. V gene TRBV7-9 combines with J gene TRBJ2-3; D gene ambiguous. The sample comprised CD4+ effector T cells sorted from blood. The CDR3 region is CASSLVSNKADTQYF. The CDR3 DNA follows: TGTGCCAGCAGCTTAGTGTCAAACAAGGCAGATACGCAGTATTTT.